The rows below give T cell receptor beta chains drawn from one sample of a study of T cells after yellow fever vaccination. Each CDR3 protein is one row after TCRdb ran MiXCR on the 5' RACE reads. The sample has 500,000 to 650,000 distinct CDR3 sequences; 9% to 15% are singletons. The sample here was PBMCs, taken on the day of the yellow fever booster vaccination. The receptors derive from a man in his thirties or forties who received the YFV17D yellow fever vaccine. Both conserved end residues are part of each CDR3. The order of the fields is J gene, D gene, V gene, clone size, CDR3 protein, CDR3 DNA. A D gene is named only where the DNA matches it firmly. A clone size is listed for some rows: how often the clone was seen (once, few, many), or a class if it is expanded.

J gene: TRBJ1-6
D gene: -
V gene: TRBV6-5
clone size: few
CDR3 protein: CASSSNRVSRGSNNSPLHF
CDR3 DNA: TGTGCCAGCAGTTCGAACAGGGTCTCCCGGGGATCAAATAATTCACCCCTCCACTTT

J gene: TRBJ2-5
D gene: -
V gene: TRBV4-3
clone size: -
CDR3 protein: CASSQMSRRETQYF
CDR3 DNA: TGCGCCAGCAGCCAAATGAGCCGGAGGGAGACCCAGTACTTC

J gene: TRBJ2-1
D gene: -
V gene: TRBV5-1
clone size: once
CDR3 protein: CASSPYGTSSYNEQFF
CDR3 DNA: TGCGCCAGCAGCCCCTACGGGACGAGCTCCTACAATGAGCAGTTCTTC

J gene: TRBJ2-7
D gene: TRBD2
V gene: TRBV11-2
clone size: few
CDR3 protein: CASSLDFSLAGVNEQYF
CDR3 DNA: TGTGCCAGCAGCTTAGATTTCAGCCTAGCGGGAGTAAACGAGCAGTACTTC

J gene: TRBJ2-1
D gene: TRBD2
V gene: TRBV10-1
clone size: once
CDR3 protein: CASSEGTRMDEQFF
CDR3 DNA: TGCGCCAGCAGTGAGGGGACTAGGATGGATGAGCAGTTCTTC

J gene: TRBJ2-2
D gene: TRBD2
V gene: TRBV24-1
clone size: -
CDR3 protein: CATSGGLAQTLTGELFF
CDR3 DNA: TGTGCCACCAGTGGGGGACTAGCGCAGACCCTGACCGGGGAGCTGTTTTTT

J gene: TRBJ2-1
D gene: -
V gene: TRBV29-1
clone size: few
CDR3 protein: CSVEAGRIDEQFF
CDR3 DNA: TGCAGCGTTGAAGCGGGTAGGATCGATGAGCAGTTCTTC

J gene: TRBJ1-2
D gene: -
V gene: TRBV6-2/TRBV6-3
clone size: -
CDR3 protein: CASSLPGSYGYTF
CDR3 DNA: TGTGCCAGCAGTTTGCCGGGATCCTATGGCTACACCTTC

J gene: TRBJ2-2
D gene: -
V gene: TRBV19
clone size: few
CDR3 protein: CASSILVGELFF
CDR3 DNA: TGTGCCAGTAGTATATTGGTCGGGGAGCTGTTTTTT

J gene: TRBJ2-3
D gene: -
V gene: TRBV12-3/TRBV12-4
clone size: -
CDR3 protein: CASSLELGTDTQYF
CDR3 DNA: TGTGCCAGCAGTTTAGAACTGGGGACAGATACGCAGTATTTT

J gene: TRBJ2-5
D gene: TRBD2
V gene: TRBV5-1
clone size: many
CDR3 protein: CASATSGQETQYF
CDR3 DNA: TGCGCCAGCGCGACTAGCGGCCAAGAGACCCAGTACTTC

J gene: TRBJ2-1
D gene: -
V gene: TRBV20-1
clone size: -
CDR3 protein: CSASGSPGNDNEQFF
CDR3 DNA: TGCAGTGCTAGCGGATCCCCAGGGAACGACAATGAGCAGTTCTTC

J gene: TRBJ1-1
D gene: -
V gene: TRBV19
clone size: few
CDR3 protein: CASRPSGQRWSDTEAFF
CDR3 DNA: TGTGCCAGTAGACCCAGTGGGCAGCGTTGGTCGGACACTGAAGCTTTCTTT

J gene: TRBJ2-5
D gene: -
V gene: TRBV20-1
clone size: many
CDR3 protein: CSARDEGETQYF
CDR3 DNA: TGCAGTGCTAGAGACGAGGGCGAGACCCAGTACTTC

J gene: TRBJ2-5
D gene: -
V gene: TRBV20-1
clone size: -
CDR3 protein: CSASDRSSGLETQYF
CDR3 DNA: TGCAGTGCTAGTGATCGATCTTCGGGTTTAGAGACCCAGTACTTC

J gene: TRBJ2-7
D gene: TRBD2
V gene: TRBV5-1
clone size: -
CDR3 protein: CASSQLAESSYEQYF
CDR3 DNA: TGCGCCAGCAGCCAACTAGCGGAAAGCTCCTACGAGCAGTACTTC

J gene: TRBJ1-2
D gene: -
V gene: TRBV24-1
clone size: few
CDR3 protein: CATSDPDRSYGYTF
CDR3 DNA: TGTGCCACCAGTGACCCCGACAGGAGCTATGGCTACACCTTC

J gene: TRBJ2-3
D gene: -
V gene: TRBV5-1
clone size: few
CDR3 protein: CASSFSERDTQYF
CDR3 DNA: TGCGCCAGCAGCTTCTCCGAAAGGGATACGCAGTATTTT

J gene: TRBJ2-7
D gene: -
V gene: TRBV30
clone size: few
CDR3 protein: CAWSTGGEQYF
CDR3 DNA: TGTGCCTGGAGTACAGGTGGCGAGCAGTACTTC

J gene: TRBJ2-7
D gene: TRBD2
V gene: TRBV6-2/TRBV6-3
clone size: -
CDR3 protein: CASSYSMRREGDHEQYF
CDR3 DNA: TGTGCCAGCAGTTACTCGATGCGGCGGGAGGGCGACCACGAGCAGTACTTC

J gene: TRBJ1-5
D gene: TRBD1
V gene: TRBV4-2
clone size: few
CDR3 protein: CASSQDGDRGLGQPQHF
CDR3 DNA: TGTGCCAGCAGCCAAGATGGGGACAGGGGGCTAGGTCAGCCCCAGCATTTT

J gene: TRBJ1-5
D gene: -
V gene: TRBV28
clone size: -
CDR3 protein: CASTEPNRGNQPQHF
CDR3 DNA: TGTGCCAGCACGGAACCAAACAGGGGCAATCAGCCCCAGCATTTT

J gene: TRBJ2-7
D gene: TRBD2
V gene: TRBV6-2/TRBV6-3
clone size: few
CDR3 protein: CASSYSRLAGDYEQYF
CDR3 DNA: TGTGCCAGCAGTTACTCGAGACTAGCGGGAGACTACGAGCAGTACTTC

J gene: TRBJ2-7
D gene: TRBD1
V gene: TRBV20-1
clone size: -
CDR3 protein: CSAIDRGPPRLIYGQYF
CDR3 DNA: TGCAGTGCGATAGACAGGGGGCCGCCGAGACTCATCTACGGGCAGTACTTC

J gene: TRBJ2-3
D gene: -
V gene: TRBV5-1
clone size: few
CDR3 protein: CASSSLAFTDTQYF
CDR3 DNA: TGCGCCAGCAGCTCCCTAGCATTCACAGATACGCAGTATTTT

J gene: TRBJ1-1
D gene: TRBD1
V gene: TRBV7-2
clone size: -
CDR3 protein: CASSLGDRERGTEAFF
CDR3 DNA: TGTGCCAGCAGCTTAGGGGACAGGGAACGGGGCACTGAAGCTTTCTTT

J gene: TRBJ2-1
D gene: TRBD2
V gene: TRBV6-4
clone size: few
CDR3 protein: CASSEIAGVNEQFF
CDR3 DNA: TGTGCCAGCAGTGAAATAGCGGGAGTTAATGAGCAGTTCTTC

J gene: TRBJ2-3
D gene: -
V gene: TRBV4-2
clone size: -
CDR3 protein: CASSQDRHGTGSTDTQYF
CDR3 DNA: TGTGCCAGCAGCCAAGATCGGCACGGGACGGGGAGCACAGATACGCAGTATTTT

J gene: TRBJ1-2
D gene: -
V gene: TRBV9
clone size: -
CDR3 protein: CASSVASRGSYGYTF
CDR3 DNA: TGTGCCAGCAGCGTAGCTAGTCGGGGCAGCTATGGCTACACCTTC

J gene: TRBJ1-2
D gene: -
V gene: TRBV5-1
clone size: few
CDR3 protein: CASSFSGQAGGYTF
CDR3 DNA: TGCGCCAGCAGCTTCAGCGGCCAGGCCGGTGGCTACACCTTC

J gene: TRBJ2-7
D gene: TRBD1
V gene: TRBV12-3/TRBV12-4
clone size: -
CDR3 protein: CASSLGQGTAPRF
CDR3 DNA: TGTGCCAGCAGTTTAGGTCAGGGGACAGCCCCTCGTTTC

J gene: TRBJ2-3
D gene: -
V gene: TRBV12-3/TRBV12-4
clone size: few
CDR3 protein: CASWLMDTDTQYF
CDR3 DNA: TGTGCCAGCTGGTTAATGGACACAGATACGCAGTATTTT

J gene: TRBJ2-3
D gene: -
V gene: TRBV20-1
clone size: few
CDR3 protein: CSALPGLISSTDTQYF
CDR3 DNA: TGCAGTGCTCTCCCTGGGCTGATTAGTAGCACAGATACGCAGTATTTT

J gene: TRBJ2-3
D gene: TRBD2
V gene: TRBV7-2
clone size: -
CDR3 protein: CASSLALKREASTDTQYF
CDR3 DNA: TGTGCCAGCAGCTTAGCGCTTAAGCGGGAAGCTAGCACAGATACGCAGTATTTT

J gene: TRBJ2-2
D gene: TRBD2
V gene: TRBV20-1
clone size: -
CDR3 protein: CSAPRGGNTGELFF
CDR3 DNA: TGCAGTGCCCCCCGGGGGGGTAACACCGGGGAGCTGTTTTTT

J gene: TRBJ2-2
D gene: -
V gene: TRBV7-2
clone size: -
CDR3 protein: CASSLKITGELFF
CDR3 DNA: TGTGCCAGCAGCTTAAAGATCACCGGGGAGCTGTTTTTT

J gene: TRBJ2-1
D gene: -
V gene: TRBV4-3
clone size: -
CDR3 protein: CASSQDRGWGEQFF
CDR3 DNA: TGCGCCAGCAGCCAAGATAGGGGGTGGGGGGAGCAGTTCTTC

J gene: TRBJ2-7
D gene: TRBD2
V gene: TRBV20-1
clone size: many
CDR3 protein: CSARPLSGRLYEQYF
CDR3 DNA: TGCAGTGCTAGACCCCTAAGCGGGAGGCTCTACGAGCAGTACTTC

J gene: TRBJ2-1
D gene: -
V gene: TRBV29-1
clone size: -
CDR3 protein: CSVEVLDGSDEQFF
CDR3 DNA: TGCAGCGTTGAAGTTCTGGACGGTTCAGATGAGCAGTTCTTC

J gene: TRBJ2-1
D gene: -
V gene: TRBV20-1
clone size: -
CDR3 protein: CSAPRITYNEQFF
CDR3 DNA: TGCAGTGCCCCTCGAATAACCTACAATGAGCAGTTCTTC

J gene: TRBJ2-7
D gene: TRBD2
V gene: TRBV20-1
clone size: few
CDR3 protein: CSARDPLQRERNEQYF
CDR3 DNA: TGCAGTGCTAGAGATCCACTTCAGCGGGAAAGGAACGAGCAGTACTTC

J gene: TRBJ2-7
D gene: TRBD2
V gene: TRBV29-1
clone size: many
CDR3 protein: CSVETSVDEQYF
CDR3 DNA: TGCAGCGTCGAAACTAGCGTGGACGAGCAGTACTTC

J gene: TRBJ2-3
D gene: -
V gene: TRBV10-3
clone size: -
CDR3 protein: CAISDSDTQYF
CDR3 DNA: TGTGCCATCAGTGACTCCGATACGCAGTATTTT

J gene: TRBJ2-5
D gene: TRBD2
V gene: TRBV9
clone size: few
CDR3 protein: CASSPTAGVPQETQYF
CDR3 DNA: TGTGCCAGCAGCCCCACCGCGGGAGTGCCCCAAGAGACCCAGTACTTC

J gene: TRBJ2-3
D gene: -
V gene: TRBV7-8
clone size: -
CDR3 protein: CASTPVGVAAGLGAQYF
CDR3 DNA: TGTGCCAGCACCCCCGTCGGGGTAGCCGCCGGCCTGGGGGCGCAGTATTTT

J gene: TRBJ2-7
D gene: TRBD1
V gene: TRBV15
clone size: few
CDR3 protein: CATSARGQASYEQYF
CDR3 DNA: TGTGCCACCAGCGCCCGGGGACAGGCGTCCTACGAGCAGTACTTC

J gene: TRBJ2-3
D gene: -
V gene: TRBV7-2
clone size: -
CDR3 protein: CASSWGTPAADTQYF
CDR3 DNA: TGTGCCAGCAGCTGGGGGACCCCGGCAGCGGATACGCAGTATTTT

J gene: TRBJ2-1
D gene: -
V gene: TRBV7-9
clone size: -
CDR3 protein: CASSLGGQEQFF
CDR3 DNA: TGTGCCAGCAGCTTAGGAGGACAGGAGCAGTTCTTC

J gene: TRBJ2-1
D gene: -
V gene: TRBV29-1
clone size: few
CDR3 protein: CSVDGEQFF
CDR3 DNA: TGCAGCGTTGACGGGGAGCAGTTCTTC

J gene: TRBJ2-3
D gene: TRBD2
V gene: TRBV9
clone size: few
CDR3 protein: CASSVDGWTSGRITDTQYF
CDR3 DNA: TGTGCCAGCAGCGTAGACGGGTGGACTAGCGGGAGGATCACAGATACGCAGTATTTT

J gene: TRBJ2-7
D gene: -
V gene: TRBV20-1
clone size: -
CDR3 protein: CSARDIATSRRYEQYF
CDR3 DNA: TGCAGTGCTAGAGATATCGCGACTAGTCGGCGATACGAGCAGTACTTC

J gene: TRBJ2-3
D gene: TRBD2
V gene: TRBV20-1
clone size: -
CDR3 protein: CSASRLAGVGDTQYF
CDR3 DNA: TGCAGTGCTTCGCGACTAGCGGGAGTAGGGGATACGCAGTATTTT

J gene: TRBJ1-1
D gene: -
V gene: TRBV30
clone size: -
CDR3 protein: CAWRIRQPVGEAFF
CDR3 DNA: TGTGCCTGGAGAATCCGACAGCCGGTGGGGGAAGCTTTCTTT

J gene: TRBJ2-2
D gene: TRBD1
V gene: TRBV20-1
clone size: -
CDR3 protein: CSAHRTGNTGELFF
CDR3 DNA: TGCAGTGCTCACCGGACAGGGAACACCGGGGAGCTGTTTTTT

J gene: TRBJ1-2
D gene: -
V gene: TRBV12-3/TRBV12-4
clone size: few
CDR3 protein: CASSLAFPRANYGYTF
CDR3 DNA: TGTGCCAGCAGTTTAGCGTTTCCACGAGCTAACTATGGCTACACCTTC

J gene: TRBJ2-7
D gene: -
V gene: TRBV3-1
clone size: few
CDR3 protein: CASSQDPGLLSYEQYF
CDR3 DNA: TGTGCCAGCAGCCAGGATCCGGGTCTCCTGAGCTACGAGCAGTACTTC

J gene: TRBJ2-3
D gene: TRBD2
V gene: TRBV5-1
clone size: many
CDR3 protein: CASSLSGRSTDTQYF
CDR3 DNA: TGCGCCAGCAGCTTGAGCGGGAGAAGCACAGATACGCAGTATTTT

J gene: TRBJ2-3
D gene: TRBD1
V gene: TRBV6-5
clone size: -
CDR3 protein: CASSYTRGQGTDTQYF
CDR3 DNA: TGTGCCAGCAGTTACACCCGAGGACAGGGCACAGATACGCAGTATTTT

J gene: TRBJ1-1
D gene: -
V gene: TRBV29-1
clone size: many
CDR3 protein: CSARGLNTEAFF
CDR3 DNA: TGCAGCGCCCGGGGCCTGAACACTGAAGCTTTCTTT